This TCR beta chain stems from a study of shared clonotypes between healthy human individuals. Looking at the study overall: For every donor, three CD4 naive, three CD4 memory, two CD8 naive and one CD8 memory plates were used. General study results and limits: It was only blood that was sampled, and tissue repertoires likely differ.

Per the germline V gene, CDR1 is ENHRY and CDR2 is SYGVKD. CDR3 length: 15 amino acids. Trimming removed 3 bases at V and 0 bases at J, with 10 bases between. As regards this clone: The antigen is undetermined.

The method was immunoSEQ multiplex PCR; TCRdb's version includes in-frame clones alone and lacks a portion of them. The sample has some 1 million clones, approximately 70% seen once. The chain recombines TRBV10-3 with TRBJ2-3; tentatively, D is TRBD1 (6 bases). The sequenced material came from memory CD4+ T cells sorted from blood. Subset here: CD45RA-negative fraction. The receptor was derived from a man between 18 and 35 years old in good health. The CDR3 DNA is TGTGCCATCAGTGAAGGGACAACTAGCACAGATACGCAGTATTTT. Encoded protein: CAISEGTTSTDTQYF.